This T cell receptor (beta chain) was found in a study of identical twins. Germline values: CDR1 DFQATT, CDR2 SNEGSKA (reference sequence). Trimming removed 5 bases from V and 6 bases from J, with 9 bases in between. The CDR3 covers 11 residues. Whole-study results and caveats: A lower insertion count was a feature of abundant cord blood beta clonotypes, with no such feature in memory repertoires.

Via MiXCR, TCRdb re-called the 5' RACE reads, giving one row per CDR3 protein. The data show approximately 600,000 distinct CDR3 sequences, 9% to 10% seen once. This clonotype was detected a few times. Its antigen is as yet unknown. A further study also used this sample, focusing on yellow fever vaccine responses in identical twins.

The clonotype comes from a young woman in good health. The chain employs TRBV20-1 and TRBJ2-3, with D unclear. The sequenced sample was PBMCs. The CDR3: CSAEASDTQYF. The CDR3 DNA reads TGCAGTGCTGAAGCGAGTGATACGCAGTATTTT.